The 28 T cell receptor beta chains listed next were all sequenced from one sample in a study of CD8+ T cells in alopecia areata. cDNA prepared by RNA extraction and subsequent reverse transcription served as the template for sequencing. Clones were sequenced by immunoSEQ multiplex PCR, and TCRdb holds only the in-frame ones, with some missing. The table includes around 98,000 clones, roughly two fifths detected once. Sequencing was done on a sample of CD4+ T cells sorted from blood. The receptors stem from a human donor with alopecia areata.

The CDR3 DNA reads as TGTGCCAGTAGTTCACCCAGGGACAGGGGCGCGAATGAGCAGTTCTTC. Amino acid sequence: CASSSPRDRGANEQFF. The chain couples TRBV19 to TRBJ2-1, with TRBD1 identical over 10 bases. Germline CDR1 reads LNHDA; CDR2 reads SQIVND (reference sequence). V lost 5 bases to trimming and J lost 7 bases; unmatched junction nucleotides: 11. The CDR3 runs to 16 residues.

This clone has a single count. The junction departs from the called germline gene at one end, perhaps through a read error. This chain connects TRBV5-1 to TRBJ1-1; TRBD1 matches at 8 bases. Germline-derived CDR1 and CDR2 are SGHRS and YFSETQ. The CDR3 sequence is 13 residues long. This CDR3 reads CASTLQGDTEALF. For the CDR3, the DNA is TGCGCCAGCACCCTACAGGGGGACACTGAAGCTCTCTTT.

The chain has TRBV28 and TRBJ2-1; TRBD2 aligns across 8 bases. Germline loops: CDR1 MDHEN, CDR2 SYDVKM. J gave up 6 bases and V 8 bases, and 9 bases lay outside the gene matches. This CDR3 has 14 amino acids. This chain's CDR3 is CASGGAGVPNEQFF. The CDR3 DNA reads TGTGCCAGCGGTGGAGCGGGAGTACCCAATGAGCAGTTCTTC.

CDR3 in amino acids: CAWNRARNTIYF. The CDR3 DNA follows: TGTGCCTGGAATCGAGCGCGAAACACCATATATTTT. V and J are TRBV30 and TRBJ1-3; D call uncertain. The CDR3 covers 12 residues. Germline V CDR1 and CDR2: GTSNPN, SVGIG (reference sequence). V shed 4 bases and J shed 5 bases, with 9 bases lying between them.

This clone has only a few counts. This chain connects TRBV29-1 to TRBJ1-2; D is ambiguous. Germline CDR1 SQVTM, CDR2 ANQGSEA. Trimming shortened V by 6 bases and J by 4 bases, and 18 bases separated the two germline ends. This CDR3 spans 14 amino acids. This CDR3 reads CSVPSPDTFYGYTF. The CDR3 coding sequence is TGCAGCGTCCCGAGCCCAGACACTTTCTATGGCTACACCTTC.

This clone has just one count. V is TRBV25-1 and J is TRBJ1-1; D possibly corresponds to TRBD1 (6 bases). The CDR3 is made up of 14 amino acids. Germline V gene sequence: CDR1 MGHDK, CDR2 SYGVNS. V was clipped by 8 bases and J by 1 base, with 14 bases between them. The CDR3 region is CASQGLGGNTEAFF. The CDR3 DNA reads TGTGCCAGCCAGGGGTTAGGGGGGAACACTGAAGCTTTCTTT.

This sequence joins TRBV30 and TRBJ2-5, with 9 bases identical to TRBD1. The DNA end is a closer match to TRBJ2-7, so the J assignment may be wrong. The CDR3 sequence is 13 residues long. Germline V gives CDR1 GTSNPN, CDR2 SVGIG (reference sequence). CDR3 nucleotides: TGTGCCTGGAGACAGGGGGCGAACAACGAGCAGTACTTC. Translated: CAWRQGANNEQYF.

This clone has a handful of counts. The chain is built from TRBV11-2 and TRBJ2-3; D assignment may be TRBD1 or TRBD2 (5 bases each). The CDR3 runs 12 residues. In germline, CDR1 is SGHAT, CDR2 FQNNGV. Trimming cost V 5 bases and J 6 bases, with 9 bases left between them. CDR3 sequence: CASSPGTDTQYF. DNA of the CDR3: TGTGCCAGCAGCCCCGGGACGGATACGCAGTATTTT.

The CDR3 DNA is TGTGCCAGCAGTTCTGGACAGGCTACCTACGAGCAGTACTTC. Translating it yields CASSSGQATYEQYF. The chain is built from TRBV28 and TRBJ2-7; 7 bases line up with TRBD1. This CDR3 has 14 amino acids. Germline trimming cut 4 bases from V and 2 bases from J; bases unmatched to any gene: 5. CDR1 MDHEN and CDR2 SYDVKM come from the germline V gene.

The J gene is TRBJ2-2, the V gene TRBV28; 9 nucleotides align to TRBD2. The CDR3 length is 18 residues. The V segment lost 3 bases and the J segment 2 bases; nucleotides outside the gene matches: 10. The germline gives CDR1 MDHEN, CDR2 SYDVKM. This CDR3 is CASSFPSVSGGNTGELFF. CDR3 in DNA: TGTGCCAGCAGTTTCCCCTCGGTTAGCGGGGGTAACACCGGGGAGCTGTTTTTT.

Note on this clone: Distinct nucleotide sequences in the sample also encode this CDR3. J is TRBJ1-5 and V is TRBV30, with a weak D call TRBD1 (5 bases). The CDR3 is 13 amino acids. CDR1 GTSNPN and CDR2 SVGIG come from the germline V gene (reference sequence). The germline V and J ends were trimmed by 0 bases and 2 bases, with 5 bases remaining between them. Here the CDR3 reads CAWSVRGNQPQHF. CDR3 DNA sequence: TGTGCCTGGAGTGTCAGGGGCAATCAGCCCCAGCATTTT. Using reference TRBV30 and TRBJ1-5 for the parts outside the CDR3, the full variable domain is SQTIHQWPATLVQPVGSPLSLECTVEGTSNPNLYWYRQAAGRGLQLLFYSVGIGQISSEVPQNLSASRPQDRQFILSSKKLLLSDSGFYLCAWSVRGNQPQHFGDGTRLSIL.

This clone was seen repeatedly, ten times or more. The rearrangement uses TRBV7-2 and TRBJ2-1, with D hard to call. Trimming cost V 3 bases and J 6 bases, with 6 bases left between them. Germline CDR1 reads SGHTA; CDR2 reads FQGNSA. The CDR3 loop spans 12 amino acids. The CDR3 reads CASSFYGNEQFF. In DNA form, the CDR3 reads TGTGCCAGCAGCTTCTATGGCAATGAGCAGTTCTTC.

The rearrangement joins TRBV5-1 to TRBJ1-1; the D gene is possibly TRBD1 (5 bases). V lost 1 base to trimming and J lost 5 bases, with 9 bases between them. Germline loops: CDR1 SGHRS, CDR2 YFSETQ. The CDR3 totals 13 residues. The CDR3 here is CASSLWGETEAFF. The CDR3 region has the DNA TGCGCCAGCAGCTTGTGGGGGGAAACTGAAGCTTTCTTT.

This clone showed up just a few times. The genes are TRBV28 and TRBJ2-7; possibly TRBD2 for D (5 bases). This CDR3 contains 13 residues. Germline loops: CDR1 MDHEN, CDR2 SYDVKM. Between the trimmed V and J ends, which lost 4 bases and 6 bases, there was a span of 13 bases. The CDR3 coding sequence is TGTGCCAGCAGTTCCCGGACTCTGCCCGAGCAGTACTTC. Translation: CASSSRTLPEQYF.

This rearrangement joins TRBV29-1 to TRBJ2-2; TRBD1 agrees at 7 bases. The CDR3 sequence is 12 residues long. Per germline, CDR1 SQVTM and CDR2 ANQGSEA. V lost 7 bases to trimming and J lost 2 bases; unmatched junction nucleotides: 1. CDR3 nucleotide sequence: TGCAGCGGACAGGGCAACACCGGGGAGCTGTTTTTT. Protein: CSGQGNTGELFF.

This chain links TRBV15 with TRBJ2-1; 10 bases map to TRBD2. The J segment lost 3 bases and the V segment lost 1 base, leaving 6 bases of the junction unmatched. This CDR3 is 17 amino acids long. Germline values: CDR1 LNHNV, CDR2 YYDKDF (reference sequence). This CDR3 is CATSRGQLAGVYNEQFF. The CDR3 DNA follows: TGTGCCACCAGCAGAGGCCAGCTAGCGGGAGTCTACAATGAGCAGTTCTTC.

The table lists this clone with a few counts. The V gene is TRBV29-1, the J gene TRBJ2-1, with 7 bases identical to TRBD1. The germline CDR1 and CDR2 sequences are SQVTM and ANQGSEA. The CDR3 sequence is 15 residues long. Trimming at V came to 7 bases and at J to 0 bases, leaving 9 bases not matched to a gene. The CDR3 nucleotides read TGCAGCGCTGCCCCCAGGGGGAGCTCCTACAATGAGCAGTTCTTC. Amino acid sequence: CSAAPRGSSYNEQFF.

This chain links TRBV28 with TRBJ1-1; D unclear. The CDR3 sequence is 12 residues long. V dropped 3 bases and J dropped 3 bases, with 5 bases sitting between them. The germline gives CDR1 MDHEN, CDR2 SYDVKM. The CDR3 here is CASSLGHTEAFF. CDR3 in DNA: TGTGCCAGCAGTTTGGGTCACACTGAAGCTTTCTTT.

Turning to this clone: This specimen includes other DNA sequences encoding the same CDR3. This sequence joins TRBV5-1 and TRBJ2-7; no definite D call. V was cut by 0 bases and J by 1 base, with 8 bases left in between. CDR3 length: 14 amino acids. CDR1 is SGHRS and CDR2 is YFSETQ in the germline V gene. The CDR3 coding sequence is TGCGCCAGCAGCTTGGAGGTCACATCCTACGAGCAGTACTTC. Translating it yields CASSLEVTSYEQYF.

V is TRBV30 and J is TRBJ1-2; 7 bases match TRBD1. The ends lost 7 bases at V and 8 bases at J; junction bases unmatched: 10. The germline CDR1 and CDR2 sequences are GTSNPN and SVGIG (reference sequence). The CDR3 spans 12 residues. The CDR3 nucleotides read TGTGCCTTTACCAGGGGGTTCGAGGGCTACACCTTC. Its translation is CAFTRGFEGYTF. Looking up the rest from reference TRBV30 and TRBJ1-2 gives the full variable domain: SQTIHQWPATLVQPVGSPLSLECTVEGTSNPNLYWYRQAAGRGLQLLFYSVGIGQISSEVPQNLSASRPQDRQFILSSKKLLLSDSGFYLCAFTRGFEGYTFGSGTRLTVV.

The rearrangement links TRBV27 to TRBJ2-2; TRBD1 agrees at 9 bases. Germline V gives CDR1 MNHEY, CDR2 SMNVEV (reference sequence). Trimming cost V 2 bases and J 0 bases; bases outside gene matches: 4. The CDR3 has 17 amino acids. This chain's CDR3 is CASSLRGQGANTGELFF. DNA of the CDR3: TGTGCCAGCAGTTTACGGGGACAGGGTGCGAACACCGGGGAGCTGTTTTTT.

The rearrangement links TRBV29-1 to TRBJ1-1; no reliable D call. The CDR3 runs 13 residues. Trimming shortened V by 4 bases and J by 0 bases, and 9 bases separated the two germline ends. CDR1 is SQVTM, CDR2 ANQGSEA, per germline. The CDR3 DNA reads TGCAGCGTTGCAGTACACCTGAACACTGAAGCTTTCTTT. Translated, it gives CSVAVHLNTEAFF.

This chain connects TRBV29-1 to TRBJ2-1; 8 bases line up with TRBD1. The CDR3 contains 14 residues. V trimming: 4 bases; J trimming: 1 base; junction bases outside the gene matches: 3. CDR1 is SQVTM, CDR2 ANQGSEA, per germline. CDR3: CSVARTGSYNEQFF. DNA of the CDR3: TGCAGCGTTGCCCGGACAGGGTCCTACAATGAGCAGTTCTTC.

This clone showed up just a few times. V and J are TRBV6-6 and TRBJ1-5, with a tentative D call TRBD1 (6 bases). The germline CDR1 and CDR2 sequences are MNHNY and SVGAGI (reference sequence). The CDR3 extends over 13 amino acids. V was cut by 10 bases and J by 6 bases, with 16 bases left in between. Written as DNA, the CDR3 is TGTGCCACCCGAGGGGGGGAAAGTCAGCCCCAGCATTTT. Amino acid sequence: CATRGGESQPQHF.

In its sample, this clone was seen a few times. The chain is built from TRBV30 and TRBJ2-2; D is ambiguous. The CDR3 has 12 amino acids. Trimming stripped 1 base from V and 6 bases from J, with 6 bases between. Germline CDR1 is GTSNPN and CDR2 is SVGIG (reference sequence). Written as DNA, the CDR3 is TGTGCCTGGAGTGCACTCCCCGGGGAGCTGTTTTTT. Residues: CAWSALPGELFF.

The sample holds a few counts of this clone. The J gene is TRBJ1-1, the V gene TRBV29-1; no clear D. CDR3 length: 13 residues. Germline V gene sequence: CDR1 SQVTM, CDR2 ANQGSEA. V lost 8 bases and J lost 0, with 13 bases in between. DNA for the CDR3: TGCAGCTCTGCCTCTGACATGAACACTGAAGCTTTCTTT. Amino acid sequence: CSSASDMNTEAFF.

This chain connects TRBV20-1 to TRBJ1-1; D is undetermined. Germline CDR1 reads DFQATT; CDR2 reads SNEGSKA (reference sequence). Trimming took 7 bases from V and 1 from J, leaving 4 bases between them. The CDR3 runs 10 residues. The CDR3 DNA follows: TGCAGTGTAAAGAACACTGAAGCTTTCTTT. Amino acid sequence: CSVKNTEAFF.

The chain uses TRBV30 and TRBJ2-7; TRBD2 matches 11 bases. Trimming removed 7 bases from V and 3 bases from J; junction bases left unmatched: 5. CDR1 GTSNPN and CDR2 SVGIG come from the germline V gene (reference sequence). This CDR3 comprises 13 residues. This CDR3 reads CALGTSGYYEQYF. The DNA for the CDR3 is TGTGCCTTGGGGACTAGCGGCTACTACGAGCAGTACTTC. The variable domain in full, completed from reference TRBV30 and TRBJ2-7, reads SQTIHQWPATLVQPVGSPLSLECTVEGTSNPNLYWYRQAAGRGLQLLFYSVGIGQISSEVPQNLSASRPQDRQFILSSKKLLLSDSGFYLCALGTSGYYEQYFGPGTRLTVT.